This T cell receptor beta chain is drawn from a study of blood T cells in healthy people across ages. Study-level information: Template switching retrieved approximately one barcoded beta molecule for each two T cells.

A second 7 to 11 cycle PCR used barcoded and J-beta primers. TCRdb reprocessed the 5' RACE reads via MiXCR and lists one record per CDR3 protein. This repertoire shows just over 1 million distinct CDR3 sequences, more than 40% found once; its top ten account for under 20%. Donation came from healthy Caucasian individuals in Russia who were aged 6 to 90. CDR1 is SGHRS and CDR2 is YFSETQ in the germline V gene. The CDR3 runs to 15 residues. Trimming removed 0 bases from V and 1 base from J; junction bases left unmatched: 4. In this sample, this clonotype turned up a few times. What it binds is not known. Notes on the study in general: For the donors, CMV status was unknown and possibly confounded expanded clonotype changes. Per million T cells, the diversity of TCR beta decreased roughly linearly as age advanced.

This sequence was found in a woman aged 60-75 years in good health. The chain joins TRBV5-1 to TRBJ2-7, with TRBD1 matching over 7 bases. The sample consisted of blood. Written as DNA, the CDR3 is TGCGCCAGCAGCTTGGTGACCAGGGGGTCCTACGAGCAGTACTTC. Amino acids: CASSLVTRGSYEQYF.